These T cell receptor beta chains were read from a single sample in a study of human T cells and chemical hapten exposure. TCRdb analysed the RACE reads with MiXCR anew, one entry per CDR3 protein. The data contain about 270,000 distinct CDR3 sequences, roughly 8% of them singletons. The input for sequencing was whole blood, taken in connection with sensitization to the hapten diphenylcyclopropenone (DPC). All receptors come from a man aged 18 to 29 with alopecia areata. Some clones in this sample may be carry-over from other donors' samples. Each CDR3 is given with its conserved first and last residue. The D gene is left open where the match is weak. Clone size is not always given. Where it is, it says once, few, many or a class for expanded clones.

d_gene: -; j_gene: TRBJ1-1; v_gene: TRBV10-3; abundance: many; CDR3nt: TGTGCCATCAGTACTCTGGACAAGAACACTGAAGCTTTCTTT; CDR3aa: CAISTLDKNTEAFF
d_gene: -; j_gene: TRBJ1-4; v_gene: TRBV29-1; abundance: -; CDR3nt: TGCAGCGTGGGCTGGGGGTACTCTAATGAAAAACTGTTTTTT; CDR3aa: CSVGWGYSNEKLFF
d_gene: TRBD1; j_gene: TRBJ2-3; v_gene: TRBV9; abundance: few; CDR3nt: TGTGCCAGCAGCCACACAGGGGGGCCAGAATCAGATACGCAGTATTTT; CDR3aa: CASSHTGGPESDTQYF
d_gene: -; j_gene: TRBJ1-1; v_gene: TRBV7-6; abundance: few; CDR3nt: TGTGCCAGCAGCTTCACCGAAAGGGTTGACACTGAAGCTTTCTTT; CDR3aa: CASSFTERVDTEAFF
d_gene: TRBD1; j_gene: TRBJ1-1; v_gene: TRBV2; abundance: few; CDR3nt: TGTGCCAGCAGTGCAGGGACAGGGGACACTGAAGCTTTCTTT; CDR3aa: CASSAGTGDTEAFF
d_gene: -; j_gene: TRBJ1-5; v_gene: TRBV5-1; abundance: few; CDR3nt: TGCGCCAGCAGCTTGGATGGGTTGAATCAGCCCCAGCATTTT; CDR3aa: CASSLDGLNQPQHF
d_gene: -; j_gene: TRBJ2-5; v_gene: TRBV5-1; abundance: many; CDR3nt: TGTGCCAGCAGCTTAGACCAAGAGACCCAGTACTTC; CDR3aa: CASSLDQETQYF
d_gene: TRBD1; j_gene: TRBJ2-3; v_gene: TRBV15; abundance: -; CDR3nt: TGTGCCACCATGGACAGGGGGCTGTCAGATACGCAGTATTTT; CDR3aa: CATMDRGLSDTQYF
d_gene: -; j_gene: TRBJ1-1; v_gene: TRBV5-1; abundance: -; CDR3nt: TGCGCCAGCAGCTTGTCTCTCGATGAAGCTTCCTTT; CDR3aa: CASSLSLDEASF
d_gene: -; j_gene: TRBJ1-1; v_gene: TRBV7-9; abundance: many; CDR3nt: TGTGCCAGCAGGTTAGGACAGTCGAACACTGAAGCTTTCTTT; CDR3aa: CASRLGQSNTEAFF
d_gene: -; j_gene: TRBJ2-4; v_gene: TRBV11-2; abundance: few; CDR3nt: TGTGCCAGCAGCTTAGAAGGACAACTAGCCAAAAACATTCAGTACTTC; CDR3aa: CASSLEGQLAKNIQYF
d_gene: TRBD1; j_gene: TRBJ2-2; v_gene: TRBV6-2/TRBV6-3; abundance: few; CDR3nt: TGTGCCAGCAGAAAGACGGGACAGATGAACACCGGGGAGCTGTTTTTT; CDR3aa: CASRKTGQMNTGELFF
d_gene: -; j_gene: TRBJ2-2; v_gene: TRBV4-3; abundance: few; CDR3nt: TGCGCCAGCAGACCGGGGCAGCAAGCAACCGGGGAGCTGTTTTTT; CDR3aa: CASRPGQQATGELFF
d_gene: -; j_gene: TRBJ1-2; v_gene: TRBV7-2; abundance: -; CDR3nt: TGTGCCAGCAGCTTAGAAGTCAGGACAACATTTTTGGTCTACACCTTC; CDR3aa: CASSLEVRTTFLVYTF
d_gene: -; j_gene: TRBJ2-2; v_gene: TRBV25-1; abundance: many; CDR3nt: TGTGCCAGCAGTCCCGGGACAACGAACACCGGGGAGCTGTTTTTT; CDR3aa: CASSPGTTNTGELFF
d_gene: TRBD1; j_gene: TRBJ2-6; v_gene: TRBV10-3; abundance: many; CDR3nt: TGTGCCAGCTCCACGTTCGGGACAGAGAGCTCTGGGGCCAACGTCCTGACTTTC; CDR3aa: CASSTFGTESSGANVLTF
d_gene: -; j_gene: TRBJ1-1; v_gene: TRBV20-1; abundance: few; CDR3nt: TGCAGTGCTAGAGATCTAAAGACAGCCCCATTAGTAGGTGAAGCTTTCTTT; CDR3aa: CSARDLKTAPLVGEAFF
d_gene: -; j_gene: TRBJ2-3; v_gene: TRBV3-1; abundance: -; CDR3nt: TGTGCCAGCAGCCAGGCCGGGACGAAGCCGACAGATACGCAGTATTTT; CDR3aa: CASSQAGTKPTDTQYF
d_gene: TRBD1; j_gene: TRBJ1-1; v_gene: TRBV4-3; abundance: many; CDR3nt: TGCGCCAGCAGCCCAGACAGGGGGCTGAACACTGAAGCTTTCTTT; CDR3aa: CASSPDRGLNTEAFF
d_gene: -; j_gene: TRBJ1-5; v_gene: TRBV29-1; abundance: -; CDR3nt: TGCAGCGTTCTCACGACAGGAAATCAGCCCCAGCATTTT; CDR3aa: CSVLTTGNQPQHF
d_gene: -; j_gene: TRBJ2-7; v_gene: TRBV4-3; abundance: few; CDR3nt: TGCGCCAGCAGCCAAGATAGAGGGGGACTCTCCTACGAGCAGTACTTC; CDR3aa: CASSQDRGGLSYEQYF
d_gene: -; j_gene: TRBJ1-2; v_gene: TRBV5-6; abundance: few; CDR3nt: TGTGCCAGCAGCTTTCCCCCAGGCGACTATGGCTACACCTTC; CDR3aa: CASSFPPGDYGYTF
d_gene: -; j_gene: TRBJ1-1; v_gene: TRBV6-2/TRBV6-3; abundance: few; CDR3nt: TGTGCCAGCAGTTACACCGCTCGGACCGGTCTTGAAGCTTTCTTT; CDR3aa: CASSYTARTGLEAFF
d_gene: -; j_gene: TRBJ2-6; v_gene: TRBV10-3; abundance: -; CDR3nt: TGTGCCATCAACCACAACGATCCGGGGACTGGGGCCAACGTCCTGACTTTC; CDR3aa: CAINHNDPGTGANVLTF
d_gene: TRBD1; j_gene: TRBJ2-7; v_gene: TRBV18; abundance: few; CDR3nt: TGTGCCAGCTCACCATCGGGCCAGGGGGCTTACGAGCAGTACTTC; CDR3aa: CASSPSGQGAYEQYF
d_gene: TRBD2; j_gene: TRBJ2-1; v_gene: TRBV20-1; abundance: -; CDR3nt: TGCAGTGCTAGAGCCCTAGCGGGGGGTCTCTACAATGAGCAGTTCTTC; CDR3aa: CSARALAGGLYNEQFF
d_gene: -; j_gene: TRBJ2-3; v_gene: TRBV10-3; abundance: -; CDR3nt: TGTGCCATCAGTCTGGATGCTAGCACAGATACGCAGTATTTT; CDR3aa: CAISLDASTDTQYF
d_gene: TRBD1; j_gene: TRBJ2-7; v_gene: TRBV28; abundance: few; CDR3nt: TGTGCCAGCAGTTTCTCCGACAGGGACCTCTACGAGCAGTACTTC; CDR3aa: CASSFSDRDLYEQYF
d_gene: -; j_gene: TRBJ2-3; v_gene: TRBV4-2; abundance: few; CDR3nt: TGTGCCAGCAGCCAAGTGAACGCGGATACGCAGTATTTT; CDR3aa: CASSQVNADTQYF
d_gene: -; j_gene: TRBJ1-2; v_gene: TRBV11-2; abundance: few; CDR3nt: TGTGCCAGCAGCTTAGTCGGTATCAGACCAGTAGGAGACTACACCTTC; CDR3aa: CASSLVGIRPVGDYTF
d_gene: -; j_gene: TRBJ1-1; v_gene: TRBV5-5; abundance: many; CDR3nt: TGTGCCAGCAGCTTTGGGGGCGTCTCTTCGAACACTGAAGCTTTCTTT; CDR3aa: CASSFGGVSSNTEAFF
d_gene: -; j_gene: TRBJ2-7; v_gene: TRBV29-1; abundance: many; CDR3nt: TGCAGCGTGGAGACAAATTCCTACGAGCAGTACTTC; CDR3aa: CSVETNSYEQYF
d_gene: TRBD2; j_gene: TRBJ2-7; v_gene: TRBV29-1; abundance: -; CDR3nt: TGCAGCGCCACGAGCGGGGCTACATCCTACGAGCAGTACTTC; CDR3aa: CSATSGATSYEQYF
d_gene: -; j_gene: TRBJ1-1; v_gene: TRBV12-3/TRBV12-4; abundance: few; CDR3nt: TGTGCCAGCAGTCCCACCCGAGCAGCGATGAACACTGAAGCTTTCTTT; CDR3aa: CASSPTRAAMNTEAFF
d_gene: TRBD2; j_gene: TRBJ2-7; v_gene: TRBV7-9; abundance: few; CDR3nt: TGTGCCAGCAGCCCGGTCCCTAGCGGGGGTTATGTGCTGGAGCAGTACTTC; CDR3aa: CASSPVPSGGYVLEQYF
d_gene: -; j_gene: TRBJ1-1; v_gene: TRBV5-1; abundance: few; CDR3nt: TGCGCCAGCAGCTTGGCAGGGAAGGAAGTTAACACTGAAGCTTTCTTT; CDR3aa: CASSLAGKEVNTEAFF
d_gene: -; j_gene: TRBJ2-1; v_gene: TRBV4-3; abundance: -; CDR3nt: TGCGCCAGCAGCCAAGATCCGCGGGATGAGCAGTTCTTC; CDR3aa: CASSQDPRDEQFF
d_gene: TRBD2; j_gene: TRBJ2-3; v_gene: TRBV28; abundance: few; CDR3nt: TGTGCCAGCAGTTTTACTAGCGGGGGCACAGATACGCAGTATTTT; CDR3aa: CASSFTSGGTDTQYF